The 4 T cell receptor beta chains below come from one sample, sequenced in a study of identical twins. TCRdb re-called the 5' RACE reads through MiXCR, storing one row per CDR3 protein. Of roughly 540,000 distinct CDR3 sequences listed, around 20% are singletons. These data also featured in a second study, about T cells expressing NK-cell markers.

The sequenced sample consisted of CD4+ T cells sorted from blood. Every receptor here comes from a woman aged 18-29 years in good health.

The V call is TRBV5-1, the J call TRBJ2-1; D not certain. CDR1 SGHRS and CDR2 YFSETQ come from the germline V gene. This CDR3 is built from 14 residues. V shed 4 bases and J shed 6 bases, with 14 bases lying between them. The chain's CDR3 is CASSRTPASNEQFF. CDR3 in DNA: TGCGCCAGCAGCCGAACCCCGGCTAGCAATGAGCAGTTCTTC.

This clonotype appeared many times. This chain links TRBV7-2 with TRBJ2-1, with D possibly TRBD1 on 6 matching bases. This CDR3 region has 13 residues. Germline V gives CDR1 SGHTA, CDR2 FQGNSA. V lost 5 bases, J lost 4 bases, and 9 bases lay in between. Written as DNA, the CDR3 is TGTGCCAGCAGCCCTGGGACATACAATGAGCAGTTCTTC. Its protein product is CASSPGTYNEQFF.

The rearrangement joins TRBV6-4 to TRBJ2-5; 10 nucleotides agree with TRBD2. CDR1 is MRHNA and CDR2 is SNTAGT in the germline V gene. CDR3 length equals 15 residues. J gave up 1 base and V 3 bases, and 2 bases lay outside the gene matches. This CDR3 is CASSEKRGGQETQYF. As DNA, the CDR3 is TGTGCCAGCAGTGAAAAGCGGGGGGGCCAAGAGACCCAGTACTTC.

V and J are TRBV5-1 and TRBJ2-2; TRBD1 might be the D (6 bases). The CDR3 spans 17 residues. Trimming shortened V by 9 bases and J by 5 bases, and 26 bases separated the two germline ends. CDR1 is SGHRS and CDR2 is YFSETQ in the germline V gene. In nucleotides, the CDR3 is TGCGCCACCAAACCAACCGGAGACAGGCGATTTACCGGGGAGCTGTTTTTT. It is translated as CATKPTGDRRFTGELFF.